Here is one T cell receptor (beta chain) with its context. Its antigen is not known. Per the germline V gene, CDR1 is SGHTA and CDR2 is FQGTGA. V lost 1 base, J lost 3 bases, and 10 bases lay in between. The CDR3 covers 14 residues. It was 100,000 or so TCR templates that were assayed per sample. Sequencing was performed with immunoSEQ multiplex PCR; in TCRdb, only in-frame clones are kept and a portion is missing. The table includes 70,000 or so clones, roughly 89% detected once. This sample stems from a study of siplizumab effects on memory and regulatory T cells. Study-level findings and limits: Siplizumab, the agent tested, significantly reduced alloreactive sequences traceable to unstimulated CD4+ memory cells.

The TCR comes from a human donor in good health. The material sequenced was CD8+ T cells sorted from blood. V gene TRBV7-3 combines with J gene TRBJ2-7, with D unresolved. CDR3 sequence (DNA): TGTGCCAGCAGCTTAAGGCCCGGAAACTACGAGCAGTACTTC. Translated: CASSLRPGNYEQYF. The full variable domain, in which reference TRBV7-3 and TRBJ2-7 provide the parts outside the CDR3, is GAGVSQTPSNKVTEKGKYVELRCDPISGHTALYWYRQSLGQGPEFLIYFQGTGAADDSGLPNDRFFAVRPEGSVSTLKIQRTERGDSAVYLCASSLRPGNYEQYFGPGTRLTVT.